These T cell receptor beta chains were read from a single sample in a study of blood T cells in healthy people across ages. TCRdb called the 5' RACE reads again in MiXCR, with one record for every CDR3 protein. The table shows about 1.5 million distinct CDR3 sequences, with approximately 43% occurring only once. Sequencing was carried out using blood. These receptors were taken from a woman under 30 in good health. Each CDR3 is given with its conserved first and last residue. D genes are given only for firm matches. Not all rows give a size; the values are once, few, many and, for expanded clones, a class.

J gene	clone size	D gene	CDR3 length	V gene	CDR3 protein	CDR3 DNA
TRBJ2-5	.	TRBD2	15	TRBV6-5	CASSFSGGGKETQYF	TGTGCCAGCAGTTTTAGTGGGGGGGGTAAAGAGACCCAGTACTTC
TRBJ2-1	.	TRBD2	15	TRBV20-1	CSARVATSVYNEQFF	TGCAGTGCTAGAGTAGCGACTAGCGTCTACAATGAGCAGTTCTTC
TRBJ2-7	few	.	14	TRBV5-1	CASSFRDKTYEQYF	TGCGCCAGCAGCTTCCGGGACAAGACCTACGAGCAGTACTTC
TRBJ1-6	few	.	14	TRBV4-3	CASSPGRDNSPLHF	TGCGCCAGCAGTCCTGGGAGGGATAATTCACCCCTCCACTTT
TRBJ2-5	.	TRBD2	15	TRBV7-8	CAGSLAGTSGETQYF	TGTGCCGGCAGCTTAGCTGGGACTAGCGGGGAGACCCAGTACTTC
TRBJ2-1	.	.	14	TRBV29-1	CSVERGGRYNEQFF	TGCAGCGTTGAGAGGGGTGGGAGATACAATGAGCAGTTCTTC
TRBJ2-1	few	TRBD2	15	TRBV7-2	CASTYGGSSYNEQFF	TGTGCCAGCACCTACGGCGGGAGCTCCTACAATGAGCAGTTCTTC
TRBJ2-7	few	.	15	TRBV6-5	CASSYSTGSGYEQYF	TGTGCCAGCAGTTACTCTACAGGGTCGGGGTACGAGCAGTACTTC
TRBJ2-7	.	.	14	TRBV25-1	CASTGVDLQEAQYF	TGTGCCAGCACCGGAGTAGACTTACAAGAGGCCCAGTACTTC
TRBJ2-7	few	.	13	TRBV6-5	CASRNLATYEQYF	TGTGCCAGCAGAAACTTAGCTACCTACGAGCAGTACTTC
TRBJ2-3	.	.	15	TRBV3-1	CASSQGRPNTDTQYF	TGTGCCAGCAGCCAGGGACGACCTAACACAGATACGCAGTATTTT
TRBJ1-2	many	.	12	TRBV7-2	CASGAANYGYTF	TGTGCCAGCGGGGCGGCCAACTATGGCTACACCTTC